These 10 T cell receptor beta chains came from one sample sequenced in a study of chemoradiotherapy in HPV16-positive cancers. Profiled with immunoSEQ multiplex PCR; TCRdb holds only in-frame clones, not every one. Among some 17,000 clones listed, 85% to 95% were seen once. Sample: blood, taken from a patient who underwent chemoradiotherapy. The receptor set was obtained from a human donor with HPV-associated anogenital cancer.

This chain links TRBV29-1 with TRBJ1-2; the D is unclear. Germline V gene lookup returns CDR1 SQVTM and CDR2 ANQGSEA. V lost 1 base and J 4 bases, leaving 10 bases between the germline ends. The CDR3 runs to 13 residues. CDR3 DNA: TGCAGCGTTGAAGGAGCACAATTCTATGGCTACACCTTC. This sequence encodes CSVEGAQFYGYTF. Using reference TRBV29-1 and TRBJ1-2 for the parts outside the CDR3, the full variable domain is SAVISQKPSRDICQRGTSLTIQCQVDSQVTMMFWYRQQPGQSLTLIATANQGSEATYESGFVIDKFPISRPNLTFSTLTVSNMSPEDSSIYLCSVEGAQFYGYTFGSGTRLTVV.

The rearrangement links TRBV6-1 to TRBJ2-7, with 7 bases aligning to TRBD2. This CDR3 region has 13 residues. Per germline, CDR1 MNHNS and CDR2 SASEGT. As DNA, the CDR3 is TGTGCGAGCCTTCCAGCGGGGAACTACGAGCAGTACTTC. This encodes CASLPAGNYEQYF.

The chain is built from TRBV5-6 and TRBJ2-5; 7 bases agree with TRBD1. The CDR3 extends over 15 amino acids. CDR1 SGHDT and CDR2 YYEEEE come from the germline V gene. V dropped 4 bases and J dropped 1; count of bases not matched to a gene: 7. CDR3 residues: CASSRRQGVQETQYF. The CDR3 region has the DNA TGTGCCAGCAGCCGAAGACAGGGAGTCCAAGAGACCCAGTACTTC.

The J gene is TRBJ2-3, the V gene TRBV19; D remains ambiguous. CDR1 is LNHDA, CDR2 SQIVND, per germline (reference sequence). Deletions cut 6 bases from V and 6 bases from J, with 10 bases between. The CDR3 loop spans 12 amino acids. CDR3 amino acids: CASRISGDTQYF. In DNA form, the CDR3 reads TGTGCCAGTAGAATTAGTGGGGATACGCAGTATTTT.

In this sample, this clone turned up once. The chain joins TRBV18 to TRBJ2-2; tentatively, D is TRBD2 (5 bases). V lost 6 bases, J lost 1 base, and 12 bases lay in between. Germline-derived CDR1 and CDR2 are KGHSH and LQKENI. This CDR3 region has 15 residues. The CDR3: CASSPKGGNTGELFF. In DNA, the CDR3 is TGTGCCAGCTCGCCTAAAGGAGGGAACACCGGGGAGCTGTTTTTT.

The genes are TRBV30 and TRBJ1-1, with D hard to call. Germline assignment: CDR1 GTSNPN and CDR2 SVGIG (reference sequence). With 2 bases removed from V and 1 base from J, the gap between germline ends came to 8 bases. The CDR3 contains 13 residues. The CDR3 loop is CAWSSSQNTEAFF. The CDR3 DNA follows: TGTGCCTGGAGTTCCTCGCAGAACACTGAAGCTTTCTTT.

V gene TRBV27 combines with J gene TRBJ2-3; tentative D call: TRBD1 (5 bases). The CDR3 sequence is 13 residues long. Germline lookup yields CDR1 MNHEY and CDR2 SMNVEV (reference sequence). Trimming pared 5 bases from V and 4 bases from J, leaving 10 bases between. As DNA, the CDR3 is TGTGCCAGCAGTCCGCAGGGCCCAGATACGCAGTATTTT. Its translation is CASSPQGPDTQYF.

This sequence joins TRBV5-1 and TRBJ2-2, with D unclear. Trimming pared 1 base from V and 4 bases from J, leaving 11 bases between. The CDR3 length is 15 residues. From germline, CDR1 is SGHRS and CDR2 YFSETQ. DNA for the CDR3: TGCGCCAGCAGCTTGACCACCACGAGCACCGGGGAGCTGTTTTTT. Amino acids: CASSLTTTSTGELFF.

This chain joins TRBV29-1 and TRBJ1-2, with 9 bases that match TRBD1. This CDR3 has 14 amino acids. The germline CDR1 and CDR2 sequences are SQVTM and ANQGSEA. After removal of 4 bases from V and 8 bases from J, the junction contained 11 bases not matched to a gene. CDR3 in DNA: TGCAGCGTTGCACCCCGGGACAGGGTATGGGGCTACACCTTC. Amino acid sequence: CSVAPRDRVWGYTF.

The J gene is TRBJ1-1, the V gene TRBV6-1, with TRBD1 matching over 7 bases. CDR1 is MNHNS and CDR2 is SASEGT in the germline V gene. The CDR3 totals 11 residues. With 6 bases clipped from V and 7 bases from J, the junction kept 2 bases outside the gene matches. The CDR3 region is CASRGDSEAFF. CDR3 sequence (DNA): TGTGCCAGCAGAGGGGACAGTGAAGCTTTCTTT.